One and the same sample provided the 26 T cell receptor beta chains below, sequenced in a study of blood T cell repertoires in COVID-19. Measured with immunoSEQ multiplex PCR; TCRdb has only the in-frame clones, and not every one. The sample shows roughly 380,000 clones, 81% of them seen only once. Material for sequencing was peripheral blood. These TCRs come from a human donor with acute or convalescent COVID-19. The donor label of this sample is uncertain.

CDR3 coding DNA: TGTGCCAGCAGCTTAGATCGGTTTAAGAACACTGAAGCTTTCTTT. Its protein product is CASSLDRFKNTEAFF. The chain has TRBV7-9 and TRBJ1-1; D not resolved. CDR1 is SEHNR and CDR2 is FQNEAQ in the germline V gene (reference sequence). The CDR3 extends over 15 amino acids. Between the trimmed V and J ends, which lost 1 base and 1 base, there was a span of 10 bases.

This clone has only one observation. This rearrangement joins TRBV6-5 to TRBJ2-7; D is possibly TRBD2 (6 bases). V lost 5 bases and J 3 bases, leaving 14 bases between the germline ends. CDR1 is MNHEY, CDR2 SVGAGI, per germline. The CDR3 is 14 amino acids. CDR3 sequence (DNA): TGTGCCAGCAGTATCCGGGACTCCAACTACGAGCAGTACTTC. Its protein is CASSIRDSNYEQYF.

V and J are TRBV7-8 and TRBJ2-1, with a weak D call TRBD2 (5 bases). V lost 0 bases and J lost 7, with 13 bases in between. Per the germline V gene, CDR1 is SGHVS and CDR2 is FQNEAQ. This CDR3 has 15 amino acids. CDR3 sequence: CASSLASSTGNEQFF. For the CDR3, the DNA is TGTGCCAGCAGCTTAGCCTCTAGCACCGGTAATGAGCAGTTCTTC.

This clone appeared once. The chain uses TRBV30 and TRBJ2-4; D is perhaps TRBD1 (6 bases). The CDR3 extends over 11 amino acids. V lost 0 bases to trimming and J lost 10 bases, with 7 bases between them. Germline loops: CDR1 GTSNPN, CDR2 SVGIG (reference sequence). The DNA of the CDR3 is TGTGCCTGGAGTGTAGGGGGTATTCAGTACTTC. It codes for CAWSVGGIQYF.

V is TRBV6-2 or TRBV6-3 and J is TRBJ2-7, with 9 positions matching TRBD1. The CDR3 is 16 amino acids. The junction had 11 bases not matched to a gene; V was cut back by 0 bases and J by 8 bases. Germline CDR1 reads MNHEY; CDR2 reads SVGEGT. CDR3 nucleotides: TGTGCCAGCAGTTACTCGCAAACGGGACAGGGTAAGAAGCAGTACTTC. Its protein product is CASSYSQTGQGKKQYF.

The CDR3: CASSFSGTTYNEQFF. CDR3 nucleotides: TGTGCCAGCAGCTTTTCTGGGACAACCTACAATGAGCAGTTCTTC. The J gene is TRBJ2-1, the V gene TRBV11-2; D is perhaps TRBD1 (6 bases). Deletions cut 3 bases from V and 2 bases from J, with 11 bases between. CDR1 and CDR2 from the germline V gene are SGHAT and FQNNGV. The CDR3 spans 15 residues.

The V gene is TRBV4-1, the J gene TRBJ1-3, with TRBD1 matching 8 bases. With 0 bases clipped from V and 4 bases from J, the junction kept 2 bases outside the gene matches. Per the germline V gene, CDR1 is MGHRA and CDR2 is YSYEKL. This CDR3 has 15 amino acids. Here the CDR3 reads CASSQDRQGGNTIYF. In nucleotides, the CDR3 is TGCGCCAGCAGCCAAGATAGACAGGGGGGAAACACCATATATTTT.

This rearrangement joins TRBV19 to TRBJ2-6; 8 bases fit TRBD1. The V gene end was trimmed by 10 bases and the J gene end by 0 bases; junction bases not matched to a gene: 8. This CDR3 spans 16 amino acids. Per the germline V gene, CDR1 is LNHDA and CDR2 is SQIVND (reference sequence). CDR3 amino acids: CATATGANSGANVLTF. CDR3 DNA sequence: TGTGCCACTGCGACAGGGGCGAACTCTGGGGCCAACGTCCTGACTTTC.

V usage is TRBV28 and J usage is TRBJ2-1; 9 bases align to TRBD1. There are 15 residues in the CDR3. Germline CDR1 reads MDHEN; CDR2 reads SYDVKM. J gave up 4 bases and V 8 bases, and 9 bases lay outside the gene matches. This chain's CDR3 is CASRSQDRGYNEQFF. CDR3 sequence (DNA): TGTGCCAGCCGATCCCAGGACAGGGGTTACAATGAGCAGTTCTTC.

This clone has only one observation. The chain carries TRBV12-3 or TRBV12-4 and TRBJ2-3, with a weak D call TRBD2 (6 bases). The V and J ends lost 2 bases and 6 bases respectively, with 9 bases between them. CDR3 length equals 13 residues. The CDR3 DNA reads TGTGCCAGCAGTTTACAACTAGCTGATACGCAGTATTTT. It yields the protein CASSLQLADTQYF.

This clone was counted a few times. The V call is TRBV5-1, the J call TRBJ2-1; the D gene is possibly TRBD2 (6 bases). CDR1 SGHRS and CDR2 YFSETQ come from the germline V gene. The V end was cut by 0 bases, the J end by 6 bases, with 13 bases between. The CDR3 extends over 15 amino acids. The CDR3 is CASSLDGSGVNEQFF. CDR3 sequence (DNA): TGCGCCAGCAGCTTGGACGGGAGTGGGGTCAATGAGCAGTTCTTC.

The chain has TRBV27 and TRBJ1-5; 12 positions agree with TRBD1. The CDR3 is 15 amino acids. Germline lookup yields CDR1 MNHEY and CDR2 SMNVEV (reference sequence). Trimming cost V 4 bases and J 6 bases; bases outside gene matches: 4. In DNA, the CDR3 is TGTGCCAGCAGTTACTCGGGACAGGGGGCTCAGCCCCAGCATTTT. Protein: CASSYSGQGAQPQHF.

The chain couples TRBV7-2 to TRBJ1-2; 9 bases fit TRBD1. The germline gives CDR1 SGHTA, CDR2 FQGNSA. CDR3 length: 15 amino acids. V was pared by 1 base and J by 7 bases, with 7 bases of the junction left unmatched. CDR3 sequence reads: CASSLVAGTGLGYTF. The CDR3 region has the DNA TGTGCCAGCAGCTTAGTCGCCGGGACAGGGCTTGGCTACACCTTC.

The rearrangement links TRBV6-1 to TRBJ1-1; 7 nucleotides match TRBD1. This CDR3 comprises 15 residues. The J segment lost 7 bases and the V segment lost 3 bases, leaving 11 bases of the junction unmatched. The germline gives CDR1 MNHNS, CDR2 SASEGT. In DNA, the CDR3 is TGTGCCAGCAGTGATTTCGGACAGGCCGCCCGTGAAGCTTTCTTT. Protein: CASSDFGQAAREAFF.

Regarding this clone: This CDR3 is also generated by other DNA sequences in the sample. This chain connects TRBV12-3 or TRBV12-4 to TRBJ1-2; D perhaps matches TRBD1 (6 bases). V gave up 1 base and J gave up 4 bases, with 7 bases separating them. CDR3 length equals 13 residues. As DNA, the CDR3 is TGTGCCAGCAGTTTAGACAGGGTCTATGGCTACACCTTC. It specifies CASSLDRVYGYTF.

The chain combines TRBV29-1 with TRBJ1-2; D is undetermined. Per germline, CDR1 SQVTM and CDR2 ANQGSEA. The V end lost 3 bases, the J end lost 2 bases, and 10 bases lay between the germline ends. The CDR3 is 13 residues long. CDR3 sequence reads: CSVDARPNYGYTF. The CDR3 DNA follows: TGCAGCGTTGATGCCAGGCCGAACTATGGCTACACCTTC.

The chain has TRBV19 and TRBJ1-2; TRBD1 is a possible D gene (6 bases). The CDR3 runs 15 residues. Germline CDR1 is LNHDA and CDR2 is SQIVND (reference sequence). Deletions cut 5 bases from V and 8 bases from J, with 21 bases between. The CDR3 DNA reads TGTGCCAGTAGTGCCACAGGGACGTCCCAGCGGGGCTACACCTTC. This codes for CASSATGTSQRGYTF.

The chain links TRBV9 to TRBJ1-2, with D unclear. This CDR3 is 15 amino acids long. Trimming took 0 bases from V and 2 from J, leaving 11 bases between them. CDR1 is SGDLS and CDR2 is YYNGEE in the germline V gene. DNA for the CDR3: TGTGCCAGCAGCGTAGCTCTGGGCGAGAACTATGGCTACACCTTC. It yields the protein CASSVALGENYGYTF.

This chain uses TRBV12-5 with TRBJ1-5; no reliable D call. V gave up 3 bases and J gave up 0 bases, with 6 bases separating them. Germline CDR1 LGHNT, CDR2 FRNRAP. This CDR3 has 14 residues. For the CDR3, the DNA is TGTGCTAGTGGTTTTATCTATAGCAATCAGCCCCAGCATTTT. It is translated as CASGFIYSNQPQHF.

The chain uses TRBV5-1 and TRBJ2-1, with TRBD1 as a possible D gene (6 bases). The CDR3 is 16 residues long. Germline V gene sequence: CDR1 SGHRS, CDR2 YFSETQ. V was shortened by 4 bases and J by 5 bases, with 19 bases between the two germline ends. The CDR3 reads CASSTFTGTPDNEQFF. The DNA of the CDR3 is TGCGCCAGCAGCACATTCACCGGGACACCAGACAATGAGCAGTTCTTC.

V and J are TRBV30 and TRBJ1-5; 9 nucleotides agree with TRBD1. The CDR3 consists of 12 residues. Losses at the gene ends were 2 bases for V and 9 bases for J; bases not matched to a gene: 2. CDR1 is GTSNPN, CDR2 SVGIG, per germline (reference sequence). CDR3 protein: CAWSLTGGPQHF. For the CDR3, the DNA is TGTGCCTGGAGTCTGACAGGGGGGCCCCAGCATTTT.

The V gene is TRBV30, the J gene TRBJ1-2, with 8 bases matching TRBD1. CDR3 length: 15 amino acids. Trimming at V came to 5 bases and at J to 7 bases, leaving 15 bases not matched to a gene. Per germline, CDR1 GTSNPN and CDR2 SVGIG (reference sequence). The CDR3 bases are TGTGCCTGGGGGGGTAGGGGACAGGTATTCGGTGGCTACACCTTC. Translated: CAWGGRGQVFGGYTF.

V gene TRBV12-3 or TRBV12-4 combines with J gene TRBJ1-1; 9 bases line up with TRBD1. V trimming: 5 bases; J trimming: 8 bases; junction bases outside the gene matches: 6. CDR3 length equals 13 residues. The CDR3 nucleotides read TGTGCCAGCAGTCGGTTTGGACAGGGGGAAGCTTTCTTT. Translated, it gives CASSRFGQGEAFF.

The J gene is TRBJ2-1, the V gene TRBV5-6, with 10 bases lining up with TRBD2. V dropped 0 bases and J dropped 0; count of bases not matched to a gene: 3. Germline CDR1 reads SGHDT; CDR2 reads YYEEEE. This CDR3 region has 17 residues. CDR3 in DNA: TGTGCCAGCAGCTTGGTTGGACTAGCGGACTCCTACAATGAGCAGTTCTTC. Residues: CASSLVGLADSYNEQFF.

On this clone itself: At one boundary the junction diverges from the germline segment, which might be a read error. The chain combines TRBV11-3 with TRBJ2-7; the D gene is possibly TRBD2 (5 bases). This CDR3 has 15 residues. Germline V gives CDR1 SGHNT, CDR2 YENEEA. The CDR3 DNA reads TGTGCCAGCAGCTTTAGCAGAGGGCCCTCCAACGAGCAGTACTTC. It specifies CASSFSRGPSNEQYF.

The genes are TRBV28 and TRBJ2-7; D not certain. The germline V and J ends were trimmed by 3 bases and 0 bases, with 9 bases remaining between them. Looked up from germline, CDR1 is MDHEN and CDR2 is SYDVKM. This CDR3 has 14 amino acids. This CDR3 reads CASSLSAGSYEQYF. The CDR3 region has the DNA TGTGCCAGCAGTTTGAGTGCCGGCTCCTACGAGCAGTACTTC.